This TCR beta chain was observed in a study of cytomegalovirus exposure and HLA in healthy donors. Findings and caveats of the study: Using the classifier, cytomegalovirus status was reportedly diagnosed with high specificity and sensitivity. The study designated roughly 150 TCR beta chains cytomegalovirus-associated. Subsequent analysis showed first-cohort TCR clusters tending to co-occur in approximately 120 validation repertoires.

The donors were members of the validation cohort comprising 100 to 150 subjects, separate from the roughly 700-subject first cohort. The germline CDR1 and CDR2 sequences are SEHNR and FQNEAQ (reference sequence). With 4 bases clipped from V and 7 bases from J, the junction kept 1 base outside the gene matches. The CDR3 is 13 amino acids. The repertoire was sequenced with immunoSEQ multiplex PCR; TCRdb's copy has only in-frame clones and lacks some. The table shows 95,000 to 150,000 clones, with roughly 87% occurring only once. Notes on this clone: Its antigen is still unknown.

This rearrangement joins TRBV7-9 to TRBJ1-3; TRBD1 matches at 10 bases. Input material: PBMCs. The origin of this receptor is a woman between 18 and 29 years old in good health and CMV-seronegative. CDR3 region: CASSSDRGNTIYF. DNA for the CDR3: TGTGCCAGCAGCTCGGACAGGGGGAACACCATATATTTT.